One sample yielded the 28 T cell receptor beta chains listed below, sequenced in a study of blood T cell repertoires in COVID-19. The method was immunoSEQ multiplex PCR; TCRdb's version includes in-frame clones alone and lacks a portion of them. Here the sample spans 140,000 or so clones, roughly 81% being singletons. Sequencing was done on a sample of peripheral blood. The source of these receptors is a human donor with acute or convalescent COVID-19. The donor label of this sample is uncertain.

The chain carries TRBV18 and TRBJ2-3; 9 nucleotides match TRBD1. The CDR3 has 15 amino acids. Germline lookup yields CDR1 KGHSH and CDR2 LQKENI. V was clipped by 3 bases and J by 4 bases; unmatched bases: 5. CDR3 sequence: CASSPTGGFSDTQYF. In DNA, the CDR3 is TGTGCCAGCTCACCTACAGGGGGCTTTTCAGATACGCAGTATTTT.

The chain combines TRBV3-1 (or the pseudogene TRBV3-2) with TRBJ2-3; 7 bases are a match to TRBD2. With 0 bases clipped from V and 2 bases from J, the junction kept 5 bases outside the gene matches. CDR3 size: 16 residues. Germline values: CDR1 LGHDT, CDR2 YNNKEL (reference sequence). CDR3: CASSQESSGNTDTQYF. CDR3 coding DNA: TGTGCCAGCAGCCAAGAGTCTAGCGGAAACACAGATACGCAGTATTTT.

V gene TRBV27 combines with J gene TRBJ2-7; TRBD2 matches at 11 bases. The CDR3 runs 18 residues. Unmatched junction bases numbered 10, after V lost 0 bases and J lost 3 bases. CDR1 MNHEY and CDR2 SMNVEV come from the germline V gene (reference sequence). DNA of the CDR3: TGTGCCAGCAGTTTATCGAGCCCCGCTAGCGGGGGGTTCTACGAGCAGTACTTC. It encodes CASSLSSPASGGFYEQYF.

V and J are TRBV7-9 and TRBJ1-5, with D unclear. The CDR3 is 12 amino acids. Germline CDR1 reads SEHNR; CDR2 reads FQNEAQ (reference sequence). The germline V and J ends were trimmed by 5 bases and 8 bases, with 10 bases remaining between them. This chain's CDR3 is CASSTLAEPQHF. The CDR3 DNA reads as TGTGCCAGCAGCACCCTTGCGGAGCCCCAGCATTTT. Variable domain in full (rest from reference TRBV7-9 and TRBJ1-5): DTGVSQNPRHKITKRGQNVTFRCDPISEHNRLYWYRQTLGQGPEFLTYFQNEAQLEKSRLLSDRFSAERPKGSFSTLEIQRTEQGDSAMYLCASSTLAEPQHFGDGTRLSIL.

The chain recombines TRBV25-1 with TRBJ2-3; D unclear. Per germline, CDR1 MGHDK and CDR2 SYGVNS. The CDR3 runs to 12 residues. The ends were cut back, 4 bases at V and 3 bases at J, with 5 bases in the middle. The chain's CDR3 is CASSAFTDTQYF. The CDR3 coding sequence is TGTGCCAGCAGTGCGTTTACAGATACGCAGTATTTT. The variable domain in full, with the rest retrieved from reference TRBV25-1 and TRBJ2-3, is EADIYQTPRYLVIGTGKKITLECSQTMGHDKMYWYQQDPGMELHLIHYSYGVNSTEKGDLSSESTVSRIRTEHFPLTLESARPSHTSQYLCASSAFTDTQYFGPGTRLTVL.

V and J are TRBV5-5 and TRBJ1-1, with 7 bases fitting TRBD1. Germline V lookup: CDR1 SGHKS, CDR2 YYEKEE (reference sequence). Trimming took 4 bases from V and 2 from J; bases not matched to a gene: 8. The CDR3 runs 15 residues. CDR3 in amino acids: CASSGNRGLNTEAFF. The CDR3 DNA reads as TGTGCCAGCAGCGGAAACAGGGGTTTAAACACTGAAGCTTTCTTT.

The chain employs TRBV19 and TRBJ1-5; no reliable D call. The V gene's germline CDR1 is LNHDA and CDR2 SQIVND (reference sequence). Trimming took off 3 bases at V and 1 base at J, with 10 bases between the two ends. The CDR3 contains 15 residues. The CDR3 bases are TGTGCCAGTAGTATCTCCGGTTTCAGCAATCAGCCCCAGCATTTT. The encoded protein is CASSISGFSNQPQHF.

This clone has more than one count but fewer than ten. The chain has TRBV28 and TRBJ1-3, with TRBD1 identical over 9 bases. The V gene's germline CDR1 is MDHEN and CDR2 SYDVKM. Losses at the gene ends were 2 bases for V and 2 bases for J; bases not matched to a gene: 7. The CDR3 has 17 residues. The CDR3 spells CASSLQGTGLTGNTIYF. CDR3 DNA: TGTGCCAGCAGTTTACAGGGGACAGGGCTCACTGGAAACACCATATATTTT.

The rearrangement uses TRBV12-3 or TRBV12-4 and TRBJ2-5; no firm D call. This CDR3 has 11 amino acids. The germline V and J ends were trimmed by 8 bases and 7 bases, with 11 bases remaining between them. The CDR3 DNA reads as TGTGCCAGCCTGCTGGCAGGGACCCAGTACTTC. Its protein product is CASLLAGTQYF.

The rearrangement uses TRBV29-1 and TRBJ1-3; D is perhaps TRBD1 (6 bases). Per the germline V gene, CDR1 is SQVTM and CDR2 is ANQGSEA. The length of the CDR3 is 13 residues. Between the trimmed V and J ends, which lost 6 bases and 4 bases, there was a span of 13 bases. Here the CDR3 reads CSVRTGTGNTIYF. CDR3 sequence (DNA): TGCAGCGTCCGTACAGGGACGGGAAACACCATATATTTT. Based on the CDR3 plus reference TRBV29-1 and TRBJ1-3, the full variable domain is SAVISQKPSRDICQRGTSLTIQCQVDSQVTMMFWYRQQPGQSLTLIATANQGSEATYESGFVIDKFPISRPNLTFSTLTVSNMSPEDSSIYLCSVRTGTGNTIYFGEGSWLTVV.

Of note for this clone: Mismatch with germline at one junction end may stem from a read error. This chain joins TRBV7-7 and TRBJ2-2, with a possible D match to TRBD1 (7 bases). CDR3 length equals 16 residues. In germline, CDR1 is SSHAT, CDR2 FNYEAQ (reference sequence). CDR3 sequence: CASSLSLRGDTGELFF. CDR3 bases: TGTGCTAGCAGCTTATCCCTCAGGGGGGACACCGGGGAGCTGTTTTTT.

The gene calls are TRBV11-2 and TRBJ1-2; 7 bases are shared with TRBD1. In germline, CDR1 is SGHAT, CDR2 FQNNGV. The V segment lost 5 bases and the J segment 3 bases; nucleotides outside the gene matches: 9. The CDR3 spans 15 residues. The CDR3 DNA sequence: TGTGCCAGCAGCAGTTACAGGGGTTCGGACTATGGCTACACCTTC. The encoded protein is CASSSYRGSDYGYTF.

The V and J genes are TRBV18 and TRBJ1-2, with 8 nucleotides matching TRBD1. This CDR3 has 16 amino acids. The V segment lost 0 bases and the J segment 3 bases; nucleotides outside the gene matches: 6. Germline assignment: CDR1 KGHSH and CDR2 LQKENI. CDR3 region: CASSPPRQGAYYGYTF. The CDR3 DNA reads as TGTGCCAGCTCACCACCGAGGCAGGGGGCGTACTATGGCTACACCTTC.

V and J are TRBV9 and TRBJ2-3; 7 nucleotides align to TRBD2. This CDR3 has 16 residues. The V and J ends lost 1 base and 4 bases, in that order; junction bases with no gene match: 9. Germline-derived CDR1 and CDR2 are SGDLS and YYNGEE. CDR3: CASSVPTSYRADTQYF. In DNA form, the CDR3 reads TGTGCCAGCAGCGTACCGACTAGCTACCGGGCAGATACGCAGTATTTT.

This chain links TRBV4-2 with TRBJ1-3; D perhaps matches TRBD1 (6 bases). Looked up from germline, CDR1 is LGHNA and CDR2 is YNFKEQ. The length of the CDR3 is 16 residues. V lost 0 bases and J lost 0, with 9 bases in between. In DNA, the CDR3 is TGTGCCAGCAGCCAAGAACAACAGGGCTCTGGAAACACCATATATTTT. This translates into CASSQEQQGSGNTIYF.

The V and J genes are TRBV5-6 and TRBJ1-3; TRBD1 matches at 7 bases. Germline assignment: CDR1 SGHDT and CDR2 YYEEEE. The CDR3 has 14 residues. The junction had 6 bases not matched to a gene; V was cut back by 5 bases and J by 4 bases. Written as DNA, the CDR3 is TGTGCCAGCAGTCAACAGGGGACGGGAAACACCATATATTTT. Protein product: CASSQQGTGNTIYF.

The chain is built from TRBV9 and TRBJ2-1; possible D gene TRBD2, 6 bases. The V end was cut by 0 bases, the J end by 9 bases, with 13 bases between. This CDR3 comprises 14 residues. CDR1 SGDLS and CDR2 YYNGEE come from the germline V gene. The DNA for the CDR3 is TGTGCCAGCAGCGTAGGACTAGACCCCCTTGAGCAGTTCTTC. Residues: CASSVGLDPLEQFF.

The CDR3 is CAWSLPARVNTEAFF. The CDR3 nucleotides are TGTGCCTGGAGTCTCCCAGCCAGGGTGAACACTGAAGCTTTCTTT. J is TRBJ1-1 and V is TRBV30; D is possibly TRBD1 (5 bases). Trimming removed 2 bases from V and 0 bases from J, with 13 bases in between. CDR1 is GTSNPN, CDR2 SVGIG, per germline (reference sequence). This CDR3 has 15 amino acids.

The chain uses TRBV5-1 and TRBJ2-3; TRBD1 is a possible D gene (5 bases). Looked up from germline, CDR1 is SGHRS and CDR2 is YFSETQ. V dropped 3 bases and J dropped 4 bases, with 15 bases sitting between them. CDR3 size: 15 residues. CDR3 DNA: TGCGCCAGCAGCTCGAATGGCGACAGTGCAGATACGCAGTATTTT. It specifies CASSSNGDSADTQYF.

The V and J genes are TRBV6-5 and TRBJ2-7; 9 bases map to TRBD1. CDR1 and CDR2 (germline): MNHEY, SVGAGI. V lost 6 bases and J lost 0; bases outside the gene matches: 3. The CDR3 runs 14 residues. The DNA of the CDR3 is TGTGCCAGCAGCCGGGACAGGGTCTCCTACGAGCAGTACGTC. This codes for CASSRDRVSYEQYV.

V and J are TRBV29-1 and TRBJ2-3; D might be TRBD2 (6 bases). The germline gives CDR1 SQVTM, CDR2 ANQGSEA. CDR3 size: 14 residues. Trimming shortened V by 7 bases and J by 0 bases, and 14 bases separated the two germline ends. The CDR3 loop reads CSAGLATSTDTQYF. The CDR3 DNA reads TGCAGCGCCGGGCTAGCGACTAGCACAGATACGCAGTATTTT.

This chain links TRBV24-1 with TRBJ2-3, with D unresolved. Germline CDR1 reads KGHDR; CDR2 reads SFDVKD. This CDR3 comprises 12 residues. Between the trimmed V and J ends, which lost 9 bases and 4 bases, there was a span of 10 bases. CDR3 sequence reads: CATEGQADTQYF. In DNA, the CDR3 is TGTGCCACCGAAGGTCAGGCAGATACGCAGTATTTT.

This clone was observed a handful of times. Additional DNA sequences in this sample encode the identical CDR3. The chain employs TRBV28 and TRBJ1-3, with D maybe TRBD1 (6 bases). CDR1 is MDHEN, CDR2 SYDVKM, per germline. This CDR3 comprises 15 residues. Between the trimmed V and J ends, which lost 1 base and 1 base, there was a span of 8 bases. The CDR3: CASSLLGGSGNTIYF. CDR3 in DNA: TGTGCCAGCAGTTTATTAGGGGGTTCTGGAAACACCATATATTTT.

The rearrangement joins TRBV11-2 to TRBJ1-1, with D tentatively TRBD1 (5 bases). V dropped 5 bases and J dropped 4 bases, with 8 bases sitting between them. There are 12 residues in the CDR3. Germline values: CDR1 SGHAT, CDR2 FQNNGV. CDR3 region: CASSRGFTEAFF. Here the CDR3 DNA reads TGTGCCAGCAGCCGGGGGTTCACTGAAGCTTTCTTT.

This chain joins TRBV5-5 and TRBJ2-1; 8 positions match TRBD1. Germline V gene lookup returns CDR1 SGHKS and CDR2 YYEKEE (reference sequence). The J segment lost 4 bases and the V segment lost 0 bases, leaving 3 bases of the junction unmatched. This CDR3 contains 15 residues. CDR3 bases: TGTGCCAGCAGCTTGGGCAGGGACAGGTACAATGAGCAGTTCTTC. This translates into CASSLGRDRYNEQFF. The full variable domain, completed using reference TRBV5-5 and TRBJ2-1, is DAGVTQSPTHLIKTRGQQVTLRCSPISGHKSVSWYQQVLGQGPQFIFQYYEKEERGRGNFPDRFSARQFPNYSSELNVNALLLGDSALYLCASSLGRDRYNEQFFGPGTRLTVL.

CDR3 loop: CASSLSGNQPQHF. The CDR3 nucleotides are TGCGCCAGCAGCTTGTCGGGAAATCAGCCCCAGCATTTT. J is TRBJ1-5 and V is TRBV5-1; D remains unclear. Germline V gene sequence: CDR1 SGHRS, CDR2 YFSETQ. Trimming stripped 1 base from V and 4 bases from J, with 6 bases between. The CDR3 consists of 13 residues. Combining the CDR3 with reference TRBV5-1 and TRBJ1-5 gives the whole variable domain KAGVTQTPRYLIKTRGQQVTLSCSPISGHRSVSWYQQTPGQGLQFLFEYFSETQRNKGNFPGRFSGRQFSNSRSEMNVSTLELGDSALYLCASSLSGNQPQHFGDGTRLSIL.

V and J are TRBV19 and TRBJ2-3; 11 bases map to TRBD1. Germline V gives CDR1 LNHDA, CDR2 SQIVND (reference sequence). After removal of 5 bases from V and 4 bases from J, the junction contained 5 bases not matched to a gene. CDR3 length: 15 residues. CDR3 sequence: CASSLGQGVADTQYF. CDR3 coding DNA: TGTGCCAGTAGTCTGGGACAGGGGGTTGCAGATACGCAGTATTTT.

The V call is TRBV5-1, the J call TRBJ2-3; D is perhaps TRBD1 (5 bases). Per the germline V gene, CDR1 is SGHRS and CDR2 is YFSETQ. CDR3 size: 16 residues. Trimming pared 0 bases from V and 1 base from J, leaving 12 bases between. CDR3 sequence reads: CASSLALRGGTDTQYF. CDR3 nucleotide sequence: TGCGCCAGCAGCTTGGCCTTAAGGGGCGGCACAGATACGCAGTATTTT.